These 10 T cell receptor beta chains were all obtained from the same sample, sequenced in a study of regulatory T cells in long-lasting Graves disease. Time point of the sample: newly diagnosed GD, antithyroid drugs for less than 3 months. The TCR library was made from RNA extracted from PBMCs. CDR3-region Arm-PCR and iRepertoire HTBI primers produced the TCR beta libraries. TCRdb reprocessed the multiplex PCR reads with MiXCR, giving one entry per CDR3 protein. The repertoire holds under 800,000 distinct CDR3 sequences, with roughly 15% as singletons. The sample was also linked to a second study, of T cells in Graves' hyperthyroidism and ophthalmopathy.

The input for sequencing was peripheral blood mononuclear cells (PBMCs), taken at new diagnosis, from a patient treated with antithyroid drugs. These receptor sequences come from a woman aged 30 to 39 with Graves disease.

This clonotype was observed a few times. The chain couples TRBV14 to TRBJ2-6; D is tentatively TRBD1 or TRBD2 (5 bases each). The germline gives CDR1 SGHDN, CDR2 FVKESK. This CDR3 region has 18 residues. The V end was cut by 2 bases, the J end by 3 bases, with 17 bases between. The CDR3, as DNA: TGTGCCAGCAGCCAATGGATGGGACGTACCGATGGGGCCAACGTCCTGACTTTC. Encoded protein: CASSQWMGRTDGANVLTF. Filled out from reference TRBV14 and TRBJ2-6, the complete variable domain reads EAGVTQFPSHSVIEKGQTVTLRCDPISGHDNLYWYRRVMGKEIKFLLHFVKESKQDESGMPNNRFLAERTGGTYSTLKVQPAELEDSGVYFCASSQWMGRTDGANVLTFGAGSRLTVL.

This chain links TRBV5-5 with TRBJ1-4, with D possibly TRBD1 on 5 matching bases. Trimming removed 4 bases from V and 5 bases from J, with 15 bases in between. The germline gives CDR1 SGHKS, CDR2 YYEKEE (reference sequence). CDR3 length: 15 amino acids. CDR3 coding DNA: TGTGCCAGCAGCGTAGAAGGGCGGACAAATGAAAAACTGTTTTTT. It is translated as CASSVEGRTNEKLFF.

This sequence joins TRBV5-1 and TRBJ2-7, with 9 bases fitting TRBD1. This CDR3 region has 13 residues. Germline CDR1 SGHRS, CDR2 YFSETQ. After removal of 9 bases from V and 4 bases from J, the junction contained 8 bases not matched to a gene. CDR3 bases: TGCGCCACCGCAGCCGGGACAGGGTACGAGCAGTACTTC. The encoded protein is CATAAGTGYEQYF. Supplemented by reference TRBV5-1 and TRBJ2-7, the full variable domain reads KAGVTQTPRYLIKTRGQQVTLSCSPISGHRSVSWYQQTPGQGLQFLFEYFSETQRNKGNFPGRFSGRQFSNSRSEMNVSTLELGDSALYLCATAAGTGYEQYFGPGTRLTVT.

There are many counts of this clonotype. The chain has TRBV7-9 and TRBJ1-1; the D is unclear. This CDR3 is built from 10 residues. Per germline, CDR1 SEHNR and CDR2 FQNEAQ (reference sequence). Trimming removed 2 bases from V and 11 bases from J, with 6 bases in between. CDR3 residues: CASSLKAAFF. CDR3 DNA sequence: TGTGCCAGCAGCTTAAAGGCGGCTTTCTTT.

This clonotype was detected ten times or more. The chain uses TRBV28 and TRBJ1-2; D perhaps matches TRBD1 (5 bases). The germline CDR1 and CDR2 sequences are MDHEN and SYDVKM. The CDR3 length is 14 residues. V was clipped by 7 bases and J by 6 bases, with 18 bases between them. The CDR3 DNA is TGTGCCAGCATTCTCGTCAGGGAGGAGGATGGCTACACCTTC. This sequence encodes CASILVREEDGYTF.

In this sample, this clonotype turned up many times. V usage is TRBV12-3 or TRBV12-4 and J usage is TRBJ1-5; no definite D call. The CDR3 contains 12 residues. V dropped 4 bases and J dropped 8 bases, with 9 bases sitting between them. This CDR3 is CASSWGNEPQHF. In nucleotides, the CDR3 is TGTGCCAGCAGTTGGGGTAATGAGCCCCAGCATTTT.

This clonotype was seen ten or more times. The rearrangement uses TRBV6-1 and TRBJ1-1; D gene unclear. Germline V gives CDR1 MNHNS, CDR2 SASEGT. V gave up 6 bases and J gave up 1 base, with 21 bases separating them. This CDR3 has 17 amino acids. The CDR3 DNA is TGTGCCAGCAGCCCTTTCGGCCAGTATCGGTCGAACACTGAAGCTTTCTTT. Amino acid sequence: CASSPFGQYRSNTEAFF.

This clonotype was seen repeatedly, ten times or more. This chain connects TRBV12-3 or TRBV12-4 to TRBJ1-5; D is uncertain. The CDR3 is 13 amino acids. V was clipped by 7 bases and J by 2 bases, with 9 bases between them. The CDR3: CASTLEGNQPQHF. In DNA form, the CDR3 reads TGTGCCAGCACTCTGGAGGGCAATCAGCCCCAGCATTTT.

The V call is TRBV7-2, the J call TRBJ2-6; the D gene is possibly TRBD1 (9 bases). The germline V gene encodes CDR1 SGHTA and CDR2 FQGNSA. V lost 8 bases, J lost 0 bases, and 23 bases lay in between. This CDR3 has 19 amino acids. The CDR3 is CASGTGGTSGYSGANVLTF. As DNA, the CDR3 is TGTGCCAGCGGTACAGGGGGCACTAGCGGCTACTCTGGGGCCAACGTCCTGACTTTC.

Only a few counts were recorded for this clonotype. V gene TRBV5-1 combines with J gene TRBJ2-1; no reliable D call. The CDR3 has 16 amino acids. CDR1 is SGHRS and CDR2 is YFSETQ in the germline V gene. Trimming cost V 1 base and J 2 bases, with 13 bases left between them. CDR3 DNA sequence: TGCGCCAGCAGCTTGACGGGTAATAATCCCTACAATGAGCAGTTCTTC. Amino acid sequence: CASSLTGNNPYNEQFF.